A selection of T cell receptor beta chains follows, all from one sample in a study of control samples from healthy donors and cancer patients. Some clones are missing from TCRdb's copy, which holds only in-frame ones; the method was immunoSEQ multiplex PCR. The table records some 97,000 clones, approximately 84% of them present only once. Material for sequencing was blood. Receptors originate from a woman aged 50 to 65 in good health. Both conserved end residues are part of each CDR3.

TRBJ1-1 | TRBV6-5 | CASSHASEAFF
TRBJ2-3 | TRBV11-2 | CASSLGGITDTQYF
TRBJ2-3 | TRBV30 | CAWKVNTDTQYF
TRBJ2-2 | TRBV7-2 | CASSLQASGSTGELFF
TRBJ2-3 | TRBV28 | CASSLRGATGTDTQYF
TRBJ2-3 | TRBV5-1 | CASSLDPLTDTQYF
TRBJ1-1 | TRBV19 | CASSPIWYSEAFF
TRBJ2-1 | TRBV12-3/TRBV12-4 | CASSLRGNEQFF
TRBJ1-1 | TRBV4-3 | CASSQAGSLEAFF
TRBJ2-3 | TRBV29-1 | CSIGGTDTQYF
TRBJ1-2 | TRBV11-2 | CASSLAAGGYTF
TRBJ2-7 | TRBV29-1 | CSVEPRDREGEQYF
TRBJ2-7 | TRBV11-3 | CASSLDSQGRTKTYEQYF
TRBJ2-5 | TRBV6-5 | CASLRGKEETQYF
TRBJ1-5 | TRBV9 | CASSVEGASNQPQHF
TRBJ1-5 | TRBV7-9 | CASSEDRAIHQPQHF
TRBJ1-1 | TRBV2 | CASRGGGTEAFF
TRBJ2-2 | TRBV9 | CASSLRDYPQGGELFF
TRBJ2-1 | TRBV5-6 | CASSLWGLANNEQFF
TRBJ1-4 | TRBV18 | CASSPEDREKLFF
TRBJ2-2 | TRBV19 | CASTLRPPGASTGELFF
TRBJ1-5 | TRBV19 | CASTSPGGFSGQPQHF
TRBJ2-3 | TRBV5-1 | CASSGRGEADTQYF
TRBJ2-7 | TRBV3-1/TRBV3-2 | CASSQAGPIGVSYEQYF
TRBJ1-1 | TRBV10-3 | CAISESVTTTATGNLPEAFF
TRBJ1-1 | TRBV7-3 | CASSSSGLGKAFF
TRBJ1-1 | TRBV4-3 | CASSQDRWDREGGTWDTEAFF
TRBJ1-3 | TRBV10-3 | CAISEAATGNTIYF
TRBJ2-7 | TRBV29-1 | CSVGSRGREYF
TRBJ1-5 | TRBV7-2 | CASSLDDRVYRPQHF
TRBJ2-3 | TRBV9 | CASSEGTSMSDTQYF
TRBJ2-4 | TRBV3-1/TRBV3-2 | CASSHGSFQYF
TRBJ1-1 | TRBV15 | CATSRVGNTEAFF
TRBJ1-2 | TRBV25-1 | CASSDPGTGGDGYTF
TRBJ1-5 | TRBV6-2/TRBV6-3 | CASSLRHGSRFQPQHF
TRBJ2-7 | TRBV5-8 | CASRPLGSGLEGSYEQYF
TRBJ1-6 | TRBV30 | CAWRPGAYNSPLHF
TRBJ1-2 | TRBV6-2/TRBV6-3 | CASSDPPAGYGYTF
TRBJ2-3 | TRBV4-3 | CASSLRGASSTDTQYF
TRBJ1-1 | TRBV7-3 | CASSSSPNTEAFF
TRBJ1-4 | TRBV7-8 | CASSSMEGGMEEKLFF
TRBJ2-3 | TRBV5-4 | CASSYYTDTQYF
TRBJ1-2 | TRBV2 | CASSDTRLGYTF
TRBJ1-1 | TRBV30 | CAWWGAGTEAFF
TRBJ2-3 | TRBV7-9 | CASSSWGSSTDTQYF
TRBJ2-6 | TRBV7-3 | CASSQYRLSGANVLTF
TRBJ1-3 | TRBV12-3/TRBV12-4 | CASIRGDTIYF
TRBJ1-2 | TRBV5-6 | CASSFGTGARGYTF
TRBJ2-1 | TRBV11-2 | CASSSLGQTPGGEQFF
TRBJ1-1 | TRBV7-9 | CASGGLVDTEAFF
TRBJ2-2 | TRBV4-2 | CASSQGTAGELFF
TRBJ1-3 | TRBV4-1 | CASSSRTGRSGNTIYF
TRBJ1-2 | TRBV25-1 | CASSEGGYYGYTF
TRBJ1-2 | TRBV6-6 | CASSYSPGQPQGYTF
TRBJ1-5 | TRBV4-2 | CASSQENDFGFPQHF
TRBJ1-5 | TRBV18 | CASSPGTGGGSNQPQHF
TRBJ2-1 | TRBV30 | CAWSLAGAKYNEQFF